This T cell receptor beta chain stems from a study of shared clonotypes between healthy human individuals. V shed 0 bases, J shed 2 bases, and the junction held 5 bases outside the gene matches. The length of the CDR3 is 17 residues. Per the germline V gene, CDR1 is LGHNA and CDR2 is YSLEER. On this clone itself: Its matching antigen is unknown.

Whole-study findings and limits: Inspection by rarefaction showed sorted-subset sequencing to be incomplete despite large depth. Four donors had roughly 5% of their naive CD4 clonotypes in common. Non-shared clonotypes displayed generation probabilities falling below those of clonotypes present in all four donors.

CD45RO-negative, CCR7-selected cells formed the naive CD8 fraction, which excluded terminally differentiated effector memory CD45RA+ cells. Genomic DNA belonging to each subset was distributed in equal measure over several immunoSEQ plates. Some clones are missing from TCRdb's copy, which holds only in-frame ones; the method was immunoSEQ multiplex PCR. The sample has some 1,900,000 clones, about 95% seen once. The chain couples TRBV4-3 to TRBJ2-1; 9 nucleotides match TRBD2. The sequenced material came from naive CD8+ T cells sorted from blood. The origin of this receptor is a man younger than 30 in good health. The DNA of the CDR3 is TGCGCCAGCAGCCAAGATATTGCTAGCGGGACCTACAATGAGCAGTTCTTC. The encoded protein is CASSQDIASGTYNEQFF.